A single sample is the source of the 30 T cell receptor beta chains below, sequenced in a study of lymphopenia after photon versus proton radiotherapy (dated by TCRdb to about 2019). The library was generated by the immunoSEQ multiplex PCR assay. What TCRdb holds here is the immuneACCESS table cut down to in-frame rearrangements. Part of the clones is not present; checked against another copy, under half of the missing clones reflect an unresolved V gene, and the others are unexplained. Recorded for this sample are 150,000 to 200,000 clones; 80% to 90% of them occurred a single time. The ten top clones hold around 4.6% of the sample. This specimen consisted of peripheral blood, obtained from a patient treated with photon-based radiotherapy. The receptors derive from a man in his forties or fifties with gastric cancer.

The chain couples TRBV25-1 to TRBJ2-7, with 9 nucleotides matching TRBD1. With 8 bases clipped from V and 0 bases from J, the junction kept 11 bases outside the gene matches. Germline V gene lookup returns CDR1 MGHDK and CDR2 SYGVNS. This CDR3 spans 16 amino acids. DNA of the CDR3: TGTGCCAGCGTTAGCGCCGGGACAGGGACCTCCTACGAGCAGTACTTC. It encodes CASVSAGTGTSYEQYF.

V and J are TRBV5-6 and TRBJ2-7; D is possibly TRBD2 (6 bases). The V gene lost 4 bases and the J gene lost 8 bases, with 19 bases spanning the gap. This CDR3 region has 14 residues. The germline CDR1 and CDR2 sequences are SGHDT and YYEEEE. CDR3: CASSPRTTSAQQYF. As DNA, the CDR3 is TGTGCCAGCAGCCCCCGGACTACCTCTGCACAGCAGTACTTC.

The V call is TRBV19, the J call TRBJ2-3; D uncertain. The CDR3 has 13 residues. Trimming stripped 6 bases from V and 2 bases from J, with 9 bases between. The germline V gene has CDR1 LNHDA and CDR2 SQIVND (reference sequence). CDR3 DNA: TGTGCCAGTAGCTACGGTGCCACAGATACGCAGTATTTT. Protein sequence: CASSYGATDTQYF.

This chain connects TRBV19 to TRBJ2-5; no reliable D call. The length of the CDR3 is 16 residues. The germline V gene has CDR1 LNHDA and CDR2 SQIVND (reference sequence). V was pared by 5 bases and J by 2 bases, with 18 bases between. CDR3 coding DNA: TGTGCCAGTAGTGGGCTTTCTGCGGCGGATCAAGAGACCCAGTACTTC. This gives the protein CASSGLSAADQETQYF. The variable domain in full, completed from reference TRBV19 and TRBJ2-5, reads DGGITQSPKYLFRKEGQNVTLSCEQNLNHDAMYWYRQDPGQGLRLIYYSQIVNDFQKGDIAEGYSVSREKKESFPLTVTSAQKNPTAFYLCASSGLSAADQETQYFGPGTRLLVL.

V usage is TRBV11-1 and J usage is TRBJ2-5; the D call may be TRBD1 or TRBD2 (6 bases each). Germline assignment: CDR1 SGHAT and CDR2 FQDESV (reference sequence). CDR3 length: 14 residues. With 5 bases removed from V and 3 bases from J, the gap between germline ends came to 13 bases. The CDR3 nucleotides read TGTGCCAGCAGCCGGGAGACAGGCAAAGAGACCCAGTACTTC. Protein: CASSRETGKETQYF.

CDR3 residues: CASSPRGLSTYEQYF. The CDR3 DNA reads as TGTGCCAGCAGCCCTAGGGGACTATCTACCTACGAGCAGTACTTC. The chain uses TRBV5-6 and TRBJ2-7, with 7 bases lining up with TRBD2. V lost 4 bases, J lost 2 bases, and 9 bases stayed unmatched. Germline V gives CDR1 SGHDT, CDR2 YYEEEE. The CDR3 runs 15 residues.

The chain joins TRBV15 to TRBJ2-1; D is possibly TRBD1 (5 bases). V lost 5 bases and J 9 bases, leaving 14 bases between the germline ends. Germline CDR1 LNHNV, CDR2 YYDKDF (reference sequence). The CDR3 consists of 13 residues. The CDR3 DNA reads as TGTGCCACCAGCCCCAGGGTGACCCCTGAGCAGTTCTTC. Translating gives CATSPRVTPEQFF.

This clone is a singleton in its sample. The J gene is TRBJ1-2, the V gene TRBV4-2; maybe TRBD1 (5 bases). This CDR3 has 14 residues. Trimming took 0 bases from V and 8 from J, leaving 13 bases between them. Germline loops: CDR1 LGHNA, CDR2 YNFKEQ. CDR3 protein: CASSQEGPFLGYTF. The CDR3 bases are TGTGCCAGCAGCCAAGAGGGGCCCTTTTTGGGCTACACCTTC.

The V and J genes are TRBV28 and TRBJ2-7; 10 positions agree with TRBD1. Germline V lookup: CDR1 MDHEN, CDR2 SYDVKM. J was trimmed by 6 bases and V by 5 bases; bases with no gene match: 7. The CDR3 contains 14 residues. CDR3 protein: CASSGGQGSGEQYF. CDR3 bases: TGTGCCAGCAGTGGGGGACAGGGGTCGGGCGAGCAGTACTTC.

This sequence joins TRBV29-1 and TRBJ1-1; 7 bases are shared with TRBD1. The germline V gene encodes CDR1 SQVTM and CDR2 ANQGSEA. The V and J ends lost 6 bases and 6 bases, in that order; junction bases with no gene match: 13. The CDR3 contains 14 residues. The CDR3 DNA follows: TGCAGCGTCCTCGGGGGCACAGGGGTAGCTGAAGCTTTCTTT. Protein sequence: CSVLGGTGVAEAFF.

The chain uses TRBV4-2 and TRBJ2-2; tentative D call: TRBD1 (5 bases). CDR1 is LGHNA and CDR2 is YNFKEQ in the germline V gene. The CDR3 is made up of 16 amino acids. Trimming shortened V by 1 base and J by 4 bases, and 13 bases separated the two germline ends. CDR3 protein: CASSQGIQVRTGELFF. The CDR3 DNA is TGTGCCAGCAGCCAAGGCATACAGGTCCGCACCGGGGAGCTGTTTTTT.

The chain recombines TRBV9 with TRBJ1-1; D may be TRBD1 (6 bases). The germline V gene has CDR1 SGDLS and CDR2 YYNGEE. The CDR3 totals 16 residues. Trimming shortened V by 0 bases and J by 0 bases, and 12 bases separated the two germline ends. CDR3 protein: CASSVVPGALNTEAFF. CDR3 nucleotide sequence: TGTGCCAGCAGCGTAGTCCCAGGGGCTTTGAACACTGAAGCTTTCTTT.

This rearrangement joins TRBV19 to TRBJ1-1, with D tentatively TRBD1 (5 bases). The V gene's germline CDR1 is LNHDA and CDR2 SQIVND (reference sequence). CDR3 length equals 13 residues. Deletions cut 9 bases from V and 5 bases from J, with 16 bases between. The CDR3 bases are TGTGCCAGCAAAGTGGGGGGTTATACTGAAGCTTTCTTT. This encodes CASKVGGYTEAFF.

The gene calls are TRBV7-2 and TRBJ1-1; perhaps TRBD1 as D (5 bases). There are 13 residues in the CDR3. Trimming stripped 5 bases from V and 1 base from J, with 8 bases between. Germline loops: CDR1 SGHTA, CDR2 FQGNSA. This CDR3 is CASSHGTNTEAFF. DNA of the CDR3: TGTGCCAGCAGCCACGGGACGAACACTGAAGCTTTCTTT. The complete variable domain, with remaining parts taken from reference TRBV7-2 and TRBJ1-1, reads GAGVSQSPSNKVTEKGKDVELRCDPISGHTALYWYRQSLGQGLEFLIYFQGNSAPDKSGLPSDRFSAERTGGSVSTLTIQRTQQEDSAVYLCASSHGTNTEAFFGQGTRLTVV.

The chain has TRBV14 and TRBJ1-1; D is ambiguous. The CDR3 runs to 13 residues. Germline loops: CDR1 SGHDN, CDR2 FVKESK. V lost 6 bases and J 1 base, leaving 9 bases between the germline ends. Written as DNA, the CDR3 is TGTGCCAGCAGGAAGAACGCGAACACTGAAGCTTTCTTT. As protein: CASRKNANTEAFF.

The rearrangement uses TRBV7-2 and TRBJ1-2; no clear D. Germline CDR1 and CDR2: SGHTA and FQGNSA. The V end lost 5 bases, the J end lost 8 bases, and 24 bases lay between the germline ends. The CDR3 is 16 residues long. The CDR3 nucleotides are TGTGCCAGCAGCGCCCGATTTGAGGGCGCAGAGGGAGGCTACACCTTC. Translation gives CASSARFEGAEGGYTF. Full variable domain (missing parts from reference TRBV7-2 and TRBJ1-2): GAGVSQSPSNKVTEKGKDVELRCDPISGHTALYWYRQSLGQGLEFLIYFQGNSAPDKSGLPSDRFSAERTGGSVSTLTIQRTQQEDSAVYLCASSARFEGAEGGYTFGSGTRLTVV.

This chain uses TRBV7-2 with TRBJ1-1, with D possibly being TRBD1 (5 bases). Germline CDR1 and CDR2: SGHTA and FQGNSA. V was cut by 1 base and J by 5 bases, with 8 bases left in between. This CDR3 is built from 13 residues. CDR3 DNA sequence: TGTGCCAGCAGCTTAGTGGCAGGGACTGAAGCTTTCTTT. It yields the protein CASSLVAGTEAFF.

CDR3 amino acids: CASSIAAPTYNEQFF. CDR3 in DNA: TGTGCCAGTAGTATAGCGGCACCAACCTACAATGAGCAGTTCTTC. This chain uses TRBV19 with TRBJ2-1; D ambiguous. Germline CDR1 reads LNHDA; CDR2 reads SQIVND (reference sequence). The CDR3 is 15 amino acids. The V end was cut by 1 base, the J end by 2 bases, with 9 bases between.

This chain joins TRBV2 and TRBJ2-7; 13 nucleotides align to TRBD2. The ends lost 7 bases at V and 5 bases at J; junction bases unmatched: 8. This CDR3 comprises 15 residues. The germline V gene encodes CDR1 SNHLY and CDR2 FYNNEI. CDR3 sequence: CASTITSGRENEQYF. CDR3 coding DNA: TGTGCCAGCACCATTACTAGCGGGAGGGAAAACGAGCAGTACTTC.

J is TRBJ2-2 and V is TRBV7-2, with TRBD1 matching over 8 bases. V trimming: 4 bases; J trimming: 4 bases; junction bases outside the gene matches: 2. From germline, CDR1 is SGHTA and CDR2 FQGNSA. The CDR3 extends over 14 amino acids. The CDR3, as DNA: TGTGCCAGCAGCTCTACAGGGGGCACCGGGGAGCTGTTTTTT. Amino acids: CASSSTGGTGELFF. The full variable domain, in which reference TRBV7-2 and TRBJ2-2 provide the parts outside the CDR3, is GAGVSQSPSNKVTEKGKDVELRCDPISGHTALYWYRQSLGQGLEFLIYFQGNSAPDKSGLPSDRFSAERTGGSVSTLTIQRTQQEDSAVYLCASSSTGGTGELFFGEGSRLTVL.

This chain joins TRBV7-2 and TRBJ1-2; D is unclear. The V and J ends lost 1 base and 6 bases respectively, with 6 bases between them. The germline gives CDR1 SGHTA, CDR2 FQGNSA. This CDR3 region has 12 residues. The CDR3 spells CASSLGSDGYTF. The DNA for the CDR3 is TGTGCCAGCAGCTTAGGCAGTGATGGCTACACCTTC. Based on the CDR3 plus reference TRBV7-2 and TRBJ1-2, the full variable domain is GAGVSQSPSNKVTEKGKDVELRCDPISGHTALYWYRQSLGQGLEFLIYFQGNSAPDKSGLPSDRFSAERTGGSVSTLTIQRTQQEDSAVYLCASSLGSDGYTFGSGTRLTVV.

The genes are TRBV28 and TRBJ1-2; 8 bases fit TRBD1. Germline V gene lookup returns CDR1 MDHEN and CDR2 SYDVKM. CDR3 length: 13 residues. The ends lost 7 bases at V and 5 bases at J; junction bases unmatched: 6. The chain's CDR3 is CASITDREYGYTF. As DNA, the CDR3 is TGTGCCAGCATCACGGACAGGGAGTATGGCTACACCTTC.

V is TRBV7-2 and J is TRBJ1-2; 8 bases are a match to TRBD1. The CDR3 runs 16 residues. Germline V gives CDR1 SGHTA, CDR2 FQGNSA. V dropped 5 bases and J dropped 3; count of bases not matched to a gene: 11. DNA of the CDR3: TGTGCCAGCAGCCCATATCGGACAGGGCTAGACTATGGCTACACCTTC. Translating it yields CASSPYRTGLDYGYTF.

About this clone itself: Other DNA sequences of this sample code for an identical CDR3. V gene TRBV5-1 combines with J gene TRBJ2-1; 10 bases are shared with TRBD2. The ends lost 1 base at V and 3 bases at J; junction bases unmatched: 1. This CDR3 comprises 15 residues. Germline CDR1 reads SGHRS; CDR2 reads YFSETQ. The CDR3: CASSLSSGSYNEQFF. CDR3 bases: TGCGCCAGCAGCTTGTCTAGCGGGAGCTACAATGAGCAGTTCTTC. Full variable domain (remainder filled in from reference TRBV5-1 and TRBJ2-1): KAGVTQTPRYLIKTRGQQVTLSCSPISGHRSVSWYQQTPGQGLQFLFEYFSETQRNKGNFPGRFSGRQFSNSRSEMNVSTLELGDSALYLCASSLSSGSYNEQFFGPGTRLTVL.

The rearrangement links TRBV14 to TRBJ2-7, with a tentative D call TRBD1 (5 bases). Germline loops: CDR1 SGHDN, CDR2 FVKESK. The CDR3 length is 15 residues. V was trimmed by 4 bases and J by 3 bases, leaving 16 bases between them. Written as DNA, the CDR3 is TGTGCCAGCAGCCGACACGCCCAGGGCGGCTACGAGCAGTACTTC. Protein: CASSRHAQGGYEQYF.

This sequence joins TRBV2 and TRBJ2-3; 7 bases agree with TRBD2. The germline V gene encodes CDR1 SNHLY and CDR2 FYNNEI. V lost 2 bases and J lost 6; bases outside the gene matches: 8. This CDR3 contains 15 residues. CDR3 residues: CASSENGRRRDTQYF. The CDR3 DNA reads as TGTGCCAGCAGTGAAAACGGGAGGCGGAGGGATACGCAGTATTTT.

The V call is TRBV7-8, the J call TRBJ2-3; D may be TRBD2 (6 bases). This CDR3 comprises 14 residues. V lost 7 bases and J lost 3, with 14 bases in between. Germline V gives CDR1 SGHVS, CDR2 FQNEAQ. DNA of the CDR3: TGTGCCAGCACCCGAGCGGGTAGGACAGATACGCAGTATTTT. Translating it yields CASTRAGRTDTQYF.

This clone appeared once. The chain carries TRBV27 and TRBJ2-7; no definite D call. CDR1 MNHEY and CDR2 SMNVEV come from the germline V gene (reference sequence). CDR3 size: 13 residues. V lost 5 bases and J 3 bases, leaving 11 bases between the germline ends. CDR3 in DNA: TGTGCCAGCAGTCTCCTAGGTAACTACGAGCAGTACTTC. It specifies CASSLLGNYEQYF.

This rearrangement joins TRBV29-1 to TRBJ2-5, with a tentative D call TRBD1 (6 bases). Germline loops: CDR1 SQVTM, CDR2 ANQGSEA. Trimming took 4 bases from V and 4 from J, leaving 16 bases between them. The CDR3 has 14 residues. The CDR3 DNA is TGCAGCGTTGCAGGGGCGCGAAGACGAGAGACCCAGTACTTC. Translation: CSVAGARRRETQYF. Complete variable domain (other parts from reference TRBV29-1 and TRBJ2-5): SAVISQKPSRDICQRGTSLTIQCQVDSQVTMMFWYRQQPGQSLTLIATANQGSEATYESGFVIDKFPISRPNLTFSTLTVSNMSPEDSSIYLCSVAGARRRETQYFGPGTRLLVL.

The rearrangement uses TRBV2 and TRBJ2-1; 8 nucleotides line up with TRBD1. Germline CDR1 SNHLY, CDR2 FYNNEI. The CDR3 runs to 14 residues. Trimming at V came to 5 bases and at J to 1 base, leaving 1 base not matched to a gene. The CDR3 loop reads CASSQGASYNEQFF. DNA for the CDR3: TGTGCCAGCAGTCAGGGGGCGTCCTACAATGAGCAGTTCTTC.